These T cell receptor beta chains were read from a single sample in a study of cytotoxic CD8 clonotypes in ibrutinib-treated CLL. The method was immunoSEQ multiplex PCR; TCRdb's version includes in-frame clones alone and lacks a portion of them. Among 60,000 to 95,000 clones listed, over 80% were seen once. The source material was PBMCs, sampled after 24 months of ibrutinib treatment. The receptor set was obtained from a human donor with chronic lymphocytic leukemia. Both conserved end residues are part of each CDR3. A D gene is named only where the DNA matches it firmly. Part of the rows lack a size; the others show once, few, many or a class for expanded clones.

V,D,J,size,CDR3,DNA
TRBV11-2,-,TRBJ2-7,-,CASSSTGYEQYF,TGTGCCAGCAGCAGCACAGGGTACGAGCAGTACTTC
TRBV4-1,-,TRBJ2-5,once,CASSQDFAEETQYF,TGCGCCAGCAGCCAAGATTTCGCGGAAGAGACCCAGTACTTC
TRBV7-3,TRBD2,TRBJ2-2,-,CASSMVAGSNTGELFF,TGTGCCAGCAGCATGGTAGCGGGGTCGAACACCGGGGAGCTGTTTTTT
TRBV9,TRBD2,TRBJ2-1,-,CASSSSWRGTYNEQFF,TGTGCCAGCAGTTCTAGCTGGCGGGGGACCTACAATGAGCAGTTCTTC
TRBV28,-,TRBJ1-1,-,CASSLGGTNTEAFF,TGTGCCAGCAGTTTAGGTGGGACAAACACTGAAGCTTTCTTT
TRBV27,-,TRBJ2-1,-,CASSTPYNEQFF,TGTGCCAGTTCTACACCCTACAATGAGCAGTTCTTC
TRBV7-6,TRBD1,TRBJ2-1,few,CASSPTGGSYNEQFF,TGTGCCAGCAGCCCGACAGGGGGCTCCTACAATGAGCAGTTCTTC
TRBV19,-,TRBJ1-4,-,CASSMQNRATNEKLFF,TGTGCCAGTAGTATGCAGAACCGAGCAACTAATGAAAAACTGTTTTTT
TRBV28,TRBD2,TRBJ2-7,-,CASRTRTSGSSYEQYF,TGTGCCAGCAGAACCCGGACTAGCGGGAGCTCCTACGAGCAGTACTTC
TRBV5-1,-,TRBJ2-7,-,CASSLAPTGEQYF,TGCGCCAGCAGCTTGGCCCCTACGGGCGAGCAGTACTTC
TRBV19,TRBD1,TRBJ2-5,-,CASSIFRGRQETQYF,TGTGCCAGTAGTATTTTTAGGGGGCGCCAAGAGACCCAGTACTTC
TRBV9,-,TRBJ1-1,-,CASSVDSAGTEAFF,TGTGCCAGCAGCGTAGATTCAGCGGGCACTGAAGCTTTCTTT
TRBV11-2,TRBD2,TRBJ2-1,-,CASSRTSGSSDEQFF,TGTGCCAGCAGCAGGACTAGCGGGAGTTCGGATGAGCAGTTCTTC
TRBV15,-,TRBJ2-4,-,CATSTPVVLRDPAKNIQYF,TGTGCCACCAGCACCCCGGTTGTCCTGCGGGACCCAGCCAAAAACATTCAGTACTTC
TRBV11-2,-,TRBJ2-5,-,CASSLDDRGSMGTQYF,TGTGCCAGCAGCTTAGATGACCGGGGCTCAATGGGGACCCAGTACTTC
TRBV4-3,-,TRBJ1-2,many,CASSLSLDGNYGYTF,TGCGCCAGCAGCCTTAGCCTCGATGGTAACTATGGCTACACCTTC
TRBV4-1,-,TRBJ2-7,once,CASSHVGRQKAYEQYF,TGCGCCAGCAGCCACGTTGGGAGACAGAAGGCCTACGAGCAGTACTTC
TRBV10-3,-,TRBJ2-7,-,CAISQLQGYEQYF,TGTGCCATCTCCCAGTTACAAGGCTACGAGCAGTACTTC
TRBV30,-,TRBJ2-7,-,CAQQVEGTYEQYF,TGTGCCCAACAGGTGGAGGGAACCTACGAGCAGTACTTC
TRBV7-9,-,TRBJ2-1,-,CASSPSRTVKQFF,TGTGCCAGCAGCCCATCCCGGACAGTCAAGCAGTTCTTC
TRBV6-1,-,TRBJ2-1,-,CASSEARSGTGEQFF,TGTGCCAGCAGTGAAGCGCGTTCTGGGACTGGGGAGCAGTTCTTC
TRBV18,-,TRBJ1-1,once,CANSHNFRVDTEAFF,TGTGCCAACTCACATAACTTTAGGGTGGACACTGAAGCTTTCTTT
TRBV28,-,TRBJ1-2,-,CASSREIGAYGYTF,TGTGCCAGCAGTCGTGAAATAGGGGCCTATGGCTACACCTTC
TRBV19,-,TRBJ1-5,-,CASSISAGDQPQHF,TGTGCCAGTAGTATATCGGCAGGGGATCAGCCCCAGCATTTT
TRBV7-2,-,TRBJ2-7,-,CASSLGASGPAYEQYF,TGTGCCAGCAGCTTAGGGGCCTCGGGGCCGGCGTACGAGCAGTACTTC
TRBV4-1,TRBD2,TRBJ2-2,once,CASSQKDRLAGRGTGELFF,TGCGCCAGCAGCCAAAAGGACAGACTAGCGGGGCGGGGGACCGGGGAGCTGTTTTTT
TRBV5-5,TRBD1,TRBJ1-2,-,CASSSTGGAGYGYTF,TGTGCCAGCAGCTCTACAGGGGGCGCCGGCTATGGCTACACCTTC
TRBV7-5,-,TRBJ1-2,-,CVRSPKKRIIQRPGRSNYGYTF,TGTGTCAGAAGCCCGAAGAAACGTATTATCCAGAGACCCGGACGTTCTAACTATGGCTACACCTTC
TRBV5-1,TRBD2,TRBJ2-3,-,CASSANAGTSGSQNTDTQYF,TGCGCCAGCAGCGCGAACGCGGGGACTAGCGGGAGCCAGAACACAGATACGCAGTATTTT
TRBV6-1,-,TRBJ2-3,once,CASSEGFYQGTQYF,TGTGCCAGCAGTGAAGGATTCTACCAGGGCACGCAGTATTTT
TRBV18,-,TRBJ2-6,-,CASSPGAGANVLTF,TGTGCCAGCTCACCTGGGGCTGGGGCCAACGTCCTGACTTTC
TRBV19,-,TRBJ2-2,-,CASSVTVDTGELFF,TGTGCCAGTAGTGTCACGGTCGACACCGGGGAGCTGTTTTTT
TRBV29-1,-,TRBJ2-5,-,CSASRGGQETQYF,TGCAGCGCCTCCAGGGGTGGACAAGAGACCCAGTACTTC
TRBV7-6,TRBD2,TRBJ2-1,-,CASSAGTSGSREQFF,TGTGCCAGCAGCGCCGGGACTAGCGGGAGTAGAGAGCAGTTCTTC
TRBV28,-,TRBJ2-5,once,CASSVGPTGRTQYF,TGTGCCAGCAGCGTCGGGCCGACCGGGAGGACCCAGTACTTC
TRBV6-5,-,TRBJ2-7,-,CASTTTLEAYEQYF,TGTGCCAGCACCACTACCCTGGAGGCCTACGAGCAGTACTTC
TRBV28,-,TRBJ1-1,-,CASSPQGRAFF,TGTGCCAGCAGCCCTCAGGGGCGAGCTTTCTTT
TRBV5-4,TRBD2,TRBJ2-1,-,CASSPIAGGEQFF,TGTGCCAGCAGCCCGATAGCGGGAGGGGAGCAGTTCTTC
TRBV19,-,TRBJ2-3,-,CASSMGNPPSTDTQYF,TGTGCCAGTAGTATGGGGAATCCCCCAAGCACAGATACGCAGTATTTT
TRBV13,-,TRBJ2-1,-,CASSSLQGSSYNEQFF,TGTGCCAGCAGTTCACTCCAGGGAAGCTCCTACAATGAGCAGTTCTTC
TRBV18,-,TRBJ2-1,-,CASSPNFGGPVNEQFF,TGTGCCAGCTCACCAAATTTCGGAGGGCCGGTCAATGAGCAGTTCTTC
TRBV18,-,TRBJ1-4,-,CASSANQATNEKLFF,TGTGCCAGCTCCGCGAACCAGGCCACTAATGAAAAACTGTTTTTT
TRBV7-2,TRBD1,TRBJ1-4,-,CASTDRGNEKLFF,TGTGCCAGCACGGACAGGGGTAATGAAAAACTGTTTTTT
TRBV6-6,-,TRBJ2-5,few,CASSYGGGETQYF,TGTGCCAGCAGTTACGGAGGGGGGGAGACCCAGTACTTC
TRBV25-1,-,TRBJ2-7,-,CASSAGPHEQYF,TGTGCCAGCAGTGCTGGGCCCCACGAGCAGTACTTC
TRBV4-1,-,TRBJ2-2,-,CASSLGTLNTGELFF,TGCGCCAGCAGCCTAGGGACTCTCAACACCGGGGAGCTGTTTTTT
TRBV5-4,TRBD1,TRBJ1-2,-,CASSVGTGDGYTF,TGTGCCAGCAGCGTGGGGACAGGGGATGGCTACACCTTC
TRBV30,-,TRBJ2-7,once,CAWSPSGERGYEQYF,TGTGCCTGGAGTCCCAGTGGGGAAAGGGGCTACGAGCAGTACTTC
TRBV28,-,TRBJ2-6,-,CASSIQQSHSGANVLTF,TGTGCCAGCAGTATACAACAGAGTCACTCTGGGGCCAACGTCCTGACTTTC
TRBV10-2,-,TRBJ2-4,-,CASSESLAKNIQYF,TGCGCCAGCAGTGAGTCGCTAGCCAAAAACATTCAGTACTTC
TRBV6-6,TRBD1,TRBJ2-1,-,CASSPPRDSGNEQFF,TGTGCCAGCAGTCCGCCCCGGGACAGTGGCAATGAGCAGTTCTTC
TRBV11-3,TRBD1,TRBJ1-2,-,CASSPPRTGGGYTF,TGTGCCAGCAGCCCGCCTCGGACAGGGGGTGGCTACACCTTC
TRBV29-1,-,TRBJ1-1,-,CSVGKGWGPVNTEAFF,TGCAGCGTGGGAAAAGGTTGGGGTCCCGTTAACACTGAAGCTTTCTTT